Following are 5 T cell receptor beta chains from one sample sequenced in a study of control samples from healthy donors and cancer patients. Sequenced by immunoSEQ multiplex PCR; TCRdb stores in-frame clones only, minus some. This sample has roughly 120,000 clones; roughly 89% occur once, and the top ten carry around 17%. Sequencing used blood. The receptors here all came from a woman aged 45-65 years in good health.

The V gene is TRBV10-2, the J gene TRBJ2-1; D might be TRBD2 (7 bases). V gave up 10 bases and J gave up 0 bases, with 13 bases separating them. The V gene's germline CDR1 is WSHSY and CDR2 SAAADI. The CDR3 runs to 14 residues. Here the CDR3 reads CATLRGGSYNEQFF. The CDR3 nucleotides read TGCGCCACCCTTAGGGGGGGCTCCTACAATGAGCAGTTCTTC.

CDR3 loop: CASSSPLLTDTQYF. CDR3 DNA sequence: TGTGCCAGTAGTAGCCCCCTTTTGACAGATACGCAGTATTTT. The chain uses TRBV19 and TRBJ2-3; no clear D. Per the germline V gene, CDR1 is LNHDA and CDR2 is SQIVND (reference sequence). CDR3 length: 14 amino acids. The ends were cut back, 4 bases at V and 3 bases at J, with 11 bases in the middle.

This clone has a handful of counts. This chain joins TRBV5-1 and TRBJ1-5, with 7 bases that match TRBD1. Trimming took 4 bases from V and 7 from J; bases not matched to a gene: 8. Germline CDR1 SGHRS, CDR2 YFSETQ. The CDR3 loop spans 14 amino acids. For the CDR3, the DNA is TGCGCCAGCAGCCCCAGCCAGGGGGAACAGCCCCAGCATTTT. It translates to CASSPSQGEQPQHF.

This chain connects TRBV2 to TRBJ1-2; 9 positions agree with TRBD1. The V gene end was trimmed by 5 bases and the J gene end by 8 bases; junction bases not matched to a gene: 6. Germline-derived CDR1 and CDR2 are SNHLY and FYNNEI. This CDR3 spans 13 amino acids. This chain's CDR3 is CASSSGTGIGYTF. The CDR3 coding sequence is TGTGCCAGCAGTTCCGGGACAGGGATAGGCTACACCTTC. Looking up the rest from reference TRBV2 and TRBJ1-2 gives the full variable domain: EPEVTQTPSHQVTQMGQEVILRCVPISNHLYFYWYRQILGQKVEFLVSFYNNEISEKSEIFDDQFSVERPDGSNFTLKIRSTKLEDSAMYFCASSSGTGIGYTFGSGTRLTVV.

V usage is TRBV7-3 and J usage is TRBJ2-1; D not resolved. The CDR3 covers 13 residues. The germline CDR1 and CDR2 sequences are SGHTA and FQGTGA. Trimming pared 1 base from V and 7 bases from J, leaving 8 bases between. This CDR3 reads CASSLRVSNEQFF. The DNA for the CDR3 is TGTGCCAGCAGCTTAAGGGTTAGTAATGAGCAGTTCTTC. Together with reference TRBV7-3 and TRBJ2-1, the CDR3 gives the full variable domain: GAGVSQTPSNKVTEKGKYVELRCDPISGHTALYWYRQSLGQGPEFLIYFQGTGAADDSGLPNDRFFAVRPEGSVSTLKIQRTERGDSAVYLCASSLRVSNEQFFGPGTRLTVL.